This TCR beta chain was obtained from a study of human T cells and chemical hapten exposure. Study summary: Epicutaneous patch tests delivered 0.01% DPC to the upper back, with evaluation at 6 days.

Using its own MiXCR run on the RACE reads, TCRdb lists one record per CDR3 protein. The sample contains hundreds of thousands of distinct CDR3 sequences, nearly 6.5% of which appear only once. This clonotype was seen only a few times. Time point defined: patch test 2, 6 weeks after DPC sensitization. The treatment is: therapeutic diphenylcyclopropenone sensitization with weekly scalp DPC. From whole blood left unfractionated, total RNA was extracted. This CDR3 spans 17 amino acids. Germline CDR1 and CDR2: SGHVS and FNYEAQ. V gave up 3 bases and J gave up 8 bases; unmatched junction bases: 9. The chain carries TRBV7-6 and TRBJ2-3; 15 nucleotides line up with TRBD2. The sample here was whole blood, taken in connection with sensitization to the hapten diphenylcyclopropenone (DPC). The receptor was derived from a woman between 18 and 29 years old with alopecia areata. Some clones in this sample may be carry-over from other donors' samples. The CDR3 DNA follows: TGTGCCAGCAGCTTTCGCGGACTAGCGGGGGGGCCAGCTACGCAGTATTTT. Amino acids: CASSFRGLAGGPATQYF.